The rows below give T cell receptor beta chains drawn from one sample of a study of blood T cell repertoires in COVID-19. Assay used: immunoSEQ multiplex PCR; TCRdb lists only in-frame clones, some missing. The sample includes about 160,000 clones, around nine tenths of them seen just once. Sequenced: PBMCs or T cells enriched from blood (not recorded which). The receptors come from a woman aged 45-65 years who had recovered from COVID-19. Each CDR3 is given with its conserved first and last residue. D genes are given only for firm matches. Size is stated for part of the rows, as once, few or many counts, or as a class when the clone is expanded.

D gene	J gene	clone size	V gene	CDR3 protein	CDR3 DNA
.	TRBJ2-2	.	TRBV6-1	CASSVYRFSANTGELFF	TGTGCCAGCAGTGTGTATCGGTTCAGCGCGAACACCGGGGAGCTGTTTTTT
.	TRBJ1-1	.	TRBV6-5	CASNPQVTEAFF	TGTGCCAGCAACCCCCAGGTCACTGAAGCTTTCTTT
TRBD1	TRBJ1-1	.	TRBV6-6	CASRDSGQGGTEAFF	TGTGCCAGCAGGGATTCTGGACAGGGCGGCACTGAAGCTTTCTTT
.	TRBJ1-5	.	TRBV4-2	CASSLYGDSNQPQHF	TGTGCCAGCAGCCTTTACGGTGATAGCAATCAGCCCCAGCATTTT
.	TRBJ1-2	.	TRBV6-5	CASSPGRAGGYTF	TGTGCCAGCAGTCCGGGGCGGGCGGGGGGCTACACCTTC
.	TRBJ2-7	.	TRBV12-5	CASGLAGGVGEAEQYF	TGTGCTAGTGGTTTGGCAGGGGGAGTGGGGGAGGCCGAGCAGTACTTC
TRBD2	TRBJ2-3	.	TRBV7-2	CASSLAGAGGTDTQYF	TGTGCCAGCAGCTTAGCAGGAGCGGGGGGGACAGATACGCAGTATTTT
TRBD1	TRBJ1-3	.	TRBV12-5	CASGSLDRVDTIYF	TGTGCTAGTGGTTCGCTAGACAGGGTAGACACCATATATTTT
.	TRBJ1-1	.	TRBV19	CASSIFGVNTEAFF	TGTGCCAGTAGTATTTTCGGAGTGAACACTGAAGCTTTCTTT
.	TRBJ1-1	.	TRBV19	CASSPTGNTEAFF	TGTGCCAGTAGTCCAACAGGGAACACTGAAGCTTTCTTT
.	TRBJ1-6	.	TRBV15	CATSRDPTGYNSPLHF	TGTGCCACCAGCAGAGACCCGACAGGCTATAATTCACCCCTCCACTTT
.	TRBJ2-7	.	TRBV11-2	CASSSTWGDEQYF	TGTGCCAGCAGCTCCACATGGGGAGACGAGCAGTACTTC
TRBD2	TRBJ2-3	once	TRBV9	CASSVDGGGDTQYF	TGTGCCAGCAGCGTAGACGGCGGGGGAGATACGCAGTATTTT
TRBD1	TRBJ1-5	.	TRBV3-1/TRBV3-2	CASSQGQESQPQHF	TGTGCCAGCAGCCAGGGACAGGAATCTCAGCCCCAGCATTTT
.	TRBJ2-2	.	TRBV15	CATSRGGLANTGELFF	TGTGCCACCAGCAGAGGGGGCCTGGCGAACACCGGGGAGCTGTTTTTT
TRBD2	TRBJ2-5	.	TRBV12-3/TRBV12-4	CASRAGLGETQYF	TGTGCCAGCAGAGCGGGACTCGGTGAGACCCAGTACTTC
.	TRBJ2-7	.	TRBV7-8	CASSLSVTTRVGDYEQYF	TGTGCCAGCAGCTTATCGGTCACGACTAGGGTGGGAGACTACGAGCAGTACTTC
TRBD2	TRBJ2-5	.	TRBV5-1	CASSLALAGTQETQYF	TGCGCCAGCAGCTTGGCTCTAGCGGGGACCCAAGAGACCCAGTACTTC
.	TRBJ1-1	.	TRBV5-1	CASSLKTNTEAFF	TGCGCCAGCAGCTTAAAAACAAACACTGAAGCTTTCTTT
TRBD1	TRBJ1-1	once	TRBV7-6	CASSLGGQGMSEAFF	TGTGCCAGCAGCTTAGGGGGACAGGGTATGAGTGAAGCTTTCTTT
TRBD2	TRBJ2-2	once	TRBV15	CATSRDFWGGNTGELFF	TGTGCCACCAGCAGAGATTTCTGGGGGGGAAACACCGGGGAGCTGTTTTTT
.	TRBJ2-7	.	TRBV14	CASSHHSRRAPPYEQYF	TGTGCCAGCAGCCACCACTCTCGGAGGGCCCCACCCTACGAGCAGTACTTC
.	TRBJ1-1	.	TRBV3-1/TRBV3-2	CASSQDGHPGTEAFF	TGTGCCAGCAGCCAAGATGGACACCCTGGGACTGAAGCTTTCTTT
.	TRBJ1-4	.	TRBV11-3	CASTGATNEKLFF	TGTGCCAGCACGGGGGCAACTAATGAAAAACTGTTTTTT
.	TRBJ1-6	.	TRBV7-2	CASSSGLENSPLHF	TGTGCCAGCAGCTCCGGACTGGAAAATTCACCCCTCCACTTT
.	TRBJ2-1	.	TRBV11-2	CASSLGRGNEQFF	TGTGCCAGCAGCTTAGGGCGAGGAAATGAGCAGTTCTTC
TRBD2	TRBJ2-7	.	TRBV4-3	CASKRSLAGDNYEQYF	TGCGCCAGCAAGAGATCGCTAGCGGGGGATAACTACGAGCAGTACTTC
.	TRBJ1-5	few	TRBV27	CASSFQGNQPQHF	TGTGCCAGCAGTTTTCAGGGCAATCAGCCCCAGCATTTT
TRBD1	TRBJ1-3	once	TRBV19	CASRRQGMEGNTIYF	TGTGCCAGTAGGAGACAGGGTATGGAGGGAAACACCATATATTTT
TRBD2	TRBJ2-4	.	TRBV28	CASSLFGLAGGAKNIQYF	TGTGCCAGCAGTTTATTTGGCCTAGCGGGTGGGGCCAAAAACATTCAGTACTTC
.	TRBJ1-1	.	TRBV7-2	CASSLRGGFEAFF	TGTGCCAGCAGCTTAAGGGGAGGGTTCGAAGCTTTCTTT
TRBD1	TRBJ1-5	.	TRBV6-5	CASRIDRGQPQHF	TGTGCCAGCAGAATCGACAGGGGACAGCCCCAGCATTTT
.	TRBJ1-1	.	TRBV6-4	CASRASTGFYGEAFF	TGTGCCAGCAGAGCTTCAACAGGGTTTTATGGCGAAGCTTTCTTT
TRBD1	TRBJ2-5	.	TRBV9	CASSVVGQEGTQYF	TGTGCCAGCAGCGTAGTGGGACAGGAAGGGACCCAGTACTTC
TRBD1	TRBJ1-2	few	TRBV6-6	CASSRGTDYYGYTF	TGTGCCAGCAGCCGAGGGACAGATTACTATGGCTACACCTTC
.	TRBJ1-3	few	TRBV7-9	CASSSRAVSGGNTIYF	TGTGCCAGCAGCTCCCGAGCGGTATCGGGTGGAAACACCATATATTTT
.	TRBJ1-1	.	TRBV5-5	CASSLGHRGPNTEAFF	TGTGCCAGCAGCTTGGGCCACCGTGGCCCGAACACTGAAGCTTTCTTT
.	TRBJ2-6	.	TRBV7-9	CASSLRSGAGANVLTF	TGTGCCAGCAGCTTAAGGTCAGGGGCTGGGGCCAACGTCCTGACTTTC
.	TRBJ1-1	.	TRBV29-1	CSVNPGGVPPEAFF	TGCAGCGTCAATCCCGGCGGGGTCCCTCCTGAAGCTTTCTTT
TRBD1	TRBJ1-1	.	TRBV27	CASGQGVETEAFF	TGTGCCAGCGGACAGGGGGTGGAAACGGAAGCTTTCTTT
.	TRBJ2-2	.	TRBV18	CASSPRGDLNTGELFF	TGTGCCAGCTCACCACGGGGGGACCTGAACACCGGGGAGCTGTTTTTT
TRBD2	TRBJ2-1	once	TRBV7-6	CASSILAGPYNEQFF	TGTGCCAGCAGCATTCTAGCGGGGCCCTACAATGAGCAGTTCTTC
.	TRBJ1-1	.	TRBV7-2	CASSGPHEVNTEAFF	TGTGCCAGCAGCGGGCCACATGAAGTGAACACTGAAGCTTTCTTT
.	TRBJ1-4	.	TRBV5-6	CASSSTGSLNEKLFF	TGTGCCAGCAGCTCAACAGGAAGTCTTAATGAAAAACTGTTTTTT
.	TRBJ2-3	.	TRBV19	CASSPREGRDTQYF	TGTGCCAGCTCCCCTCGTGAGGGGAGGGATACGCAGTATTTT
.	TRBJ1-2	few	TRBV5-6	CASSFWTAHYGYTF	TGTGCCAGCAGCTTCTGGACAGCGCACTATGGCTACACCTTC
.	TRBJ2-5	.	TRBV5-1	CASSLAGGQETQYF	TGCGCCAGCAGCTTGGCCGGGGGCCAAGAGACCCAGTACTTC
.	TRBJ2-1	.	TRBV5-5	CASGRGAYYNEQFF	TGTGCCAGCGGACGGGGGGCCTATTACAATGAGCAGTTCTTC
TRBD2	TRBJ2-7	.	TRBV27	CASSLGTSVSSYEQYF	TGTGCCAGCAGTCTAGGGACTAGCGTTAGCTCCTACGAGCAGTACTTC
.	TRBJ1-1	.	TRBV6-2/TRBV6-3	CASSPFGPSAEAFF	TGTGCCAGCAGCCCCTTCGGTCCAAGCGCTGAAGCTTTCTTT
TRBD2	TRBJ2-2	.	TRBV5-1	CASSTGLAGGPIRELFF	TGCGCCAGCAGCACGGGACTAGCGGGGGGGCCCATCCGGGAGCTGTTTTTT
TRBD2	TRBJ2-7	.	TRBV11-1	CASSHPTSGGKYEQYF	TGTGCCAGCAGCCACCCGACTAGCGGGGGGAAGTATGAGCAGTACTTC
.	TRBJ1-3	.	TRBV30	CAWSARLGTLSGNTIYF	TGTGCCTGGAGTGCCAGACTCGGAACTCTCTCTGGAAACACCATATATTTT
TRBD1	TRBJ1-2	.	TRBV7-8	CASSLEGGQVNYGYTF	TGTGCCAGCAGCTTAGAGGGGGGACAGGTTAACTATGGCTACACCTTC
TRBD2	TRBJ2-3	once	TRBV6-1	CASSGSAGGATDTQYF	TGTGCCAGCAGTGGTTCTGCGGGGGGGGCCACAGATACGCAGTATTTT